Below, 14 T cell receptor beta chains from the same sample are listed, as sequenced in a study of shared clonotypes between healthy human individuals. Using immunoSEQ multiplex PCR, the repertoire was profiled, and TCRdb retains in-frame clones only, with some absent. The sample carries a few hundred thousand clones, over 60% recorded once. Sequencing was done on a sample of memory CD4+ T cells sorted from blood. Subset defined: CD45RA-negative fraction. These receptor sequences come from a man under 40 in good health.

The J gene is TRBJ2-2, the V gene TRBV10-3, with D possibly matching TRBD2 (6 bases). The CDR3 sequence is 15 residues long. Per germline, CDR1 ENHRY and CDR2 SYGVKD. Between the trimmed V and J ends, which lost 0 bases and 1 base, there was a span of 6 bases. CDR3: CAISESRENTGELFF. The CDR3 DNA reads as TGTGCCATCAGTGAGTCGCGGGAGAACACCGGGGAGCTGTTTTTT.

This clone has ten or more counts. J is TRBJ1-5 and V is TRBV10-1; D ambiguous. Trimming pared 3 bases from V and 3 bases from J, leaving 6 bases between. Germline CDR1 and CDR2: WNHNN and SYGVQD (reference sequence). The length of the CDR3 is 13 residues. The CDR3 loop is CASSDNLNQPQHF. CDR3 coding DNA: TGCGCCAGCAGTGACAACCTCAATCAGCCCCAGCATTTT.

This clone was seen a few times. The chain carries TRBV20-1 and TRBJ1-2; D call uncertain. The CDR3 is 11 residues long. Per germline, CDR1 DFQATT and CDR2 SNEGSKA (reference sequence). The CDR3 sequence: CRVEGAKGYTF. DNA for the CDR3: TGCAGGGTTGAGGGCGCTAAGGGCTACACCTTC.

V and J are TRBV19 and TRBJ2-5, with no clear D. Deletions cut 5 bases from V and 1 base from J, with 2 bases between. Per germline, CDR1 LNHDA and CDR2 SQIVND (reference sequence). The CDR3 has 11 amino acids. The CDR3 spells CASSRQETQYF. The CDR3 DNA reads as TGTGCCAGTAGTCGCCAAGAGACCCAGTACTTC.

The J gene is TRBJ2-7, the V gene TRBV19; D not certain. This CDR3 is 11 amino acids long. V lost 5 bases and J lost 3, with 5 bases in between. Germline CDR1 is LNHDA and CDR2 is SQIVND (reference sequence). CDR3 loop: CASSGRYEQYF. The CDR3 region has the DNA TGTGCCAGTAGTGGCCGCTACGAGCAGTACTTC.

The chain combines TRBV19 with TRBJ2-3; the match to TRBD1 covers 10 bases. Trimming cost V 2 bases and J 0 bases; bases outside gene matches: 2. The CDR3 has 16 amino acids. Germline CDR1 and CDR2: LNHDA and SQIVND (reference sequence). In DNA form, the CDR3 reads TGTGCCAGTAGTATAAGGGGACAGGGGAGCACAGATACGCAGTATTTT. It yields the protein CASSIRGQGSTDTQYF.

This clone was detected ten times or more. The chain has TRBV28 and TRBJ2-7; 11 bases are a match to TRBD2. The V gene end was trimmed by 5 bases and the J gene end by 3 bases; junction bases not matched to a gene: 9. The CDR3 is 16 amino acids. Per the germline V gene, CDR1 is MDHEN and CDR2 is SYDVKM. The CDR3 DNA is TGTGCCAGCAGTGTCACTAGCGGGAGACTCATCTACGAGCAGTACTTC. Translated: CASSVTSGRLIYEQYF. Full variable domain (outside the CDR3, taken from reference TRBV28 and TRBJ2-7): DVKVTQSSRYLVKRTGEKVFLECVQDMDHENMFWYRQDPGLGLRLIYFSYDVKMKEKGDIPEGYSVSREKKERFSLILESASTNQTSMYLCASSVTSGRLIYEQYFGPGTRLTVT.

The J gene is TRBJ2-7, the V gene TRBV4-1; TRBD2 agrees at 7 bases. The CDR3 sequence is 15 residues long. With V trimmed by 0 bases and J by 0 bases, 2 bases remained unmatched. Germline V gene sequence: CDR1 MGHRA, CDR2 YSYEKL. The CDR3 DNA reads TGCGCCAGCAGCCAAGAGAGACTAGCCTCCTACGAGCAGTACTTC. It is translated as CASSQERLASYEQYF.

V gene TRBV5-4 combines with J gene TRBJ2-7, with TRBD2 matching over 8 bases. J was trimmed by 5 bases and V by 4 bases; bases with no gene match: 14. CDR3 length equals 16 residues. Germline V gives CDR1 SGHNT, CDR2 YYREEE (reference sequence). CDR3 sequence reads: CASSRSGAGGFNEQYF. CDR3 in DNA: TGTGCCAGCAGCCGCTCCGGCGCGGGAGGTTTCAACGAGCAGTACTTC. The full variable domain, with the rest looked up from reference TRBV5-4 and TRBJ2-7, is ETGVTQSPTHLIKTRGQQVTLRCSSQSGHNTVSWYQQALGQGPQFIFQYYREEENGRGNFPPRFSGLQFPNYSSELNVNALELDDSALYLCASSRSGAGGFNEQYFGPGTRLTVT.

In this sample, this clone turned up once. Being one base from a much bigger clone, this may be a read error. Other DNA sequences of this sample code for an identical CDR3. This chain links TRBV5-1 with TRBJ2-2; 8 bases line up with TRBD2. The junction had 6 bases not matched to a gene; V was cut back by 3 bases and J by 5 bases. There are 15 residues in the CDR3. Germline CDR1 and CDR2: SGHRS and YFSETQ. The CDR3 DNA reads as TGCGCCAGCAGCTCGGGGGGGAGCCGAACCGGGGAGCTGTTTTTT. Translated, it gives CASSSGGSRTGELFF.

This clone was seen only once. The genes are TRBV10-3 and TRBJ2-1; D uncertain. The germline CDR1 and CDR2 sequences are ENHRY and SYGVKD. The V end lost 7 bases, the J end lost 2 bases, and 9 bases lay between the germline ends. This CDR3 spans 13 amino acids. The CDR3 region is CAIKGGTYNEQFF. The DNA for the CDR3 is TGTGCCATCAAGGGTGGAACCTACAATGAGCAGTTCTTC.

This clone came up a few times. V and J are TRBV6-5 and TRBJ2-5, with TRBD2 identical over 8 bases. CDR3 length: 13 amino acids. Germline lookup yields CDR1 MNHEY and CDR2 SVGAGI. Germline trimming cut 4 bases from V and 14 bases from J; bases unmatched to any gene: 12. The CDR3 DNA reads as TGTGCCAGCAGTTCTAATCGGGAGGGCTCACTTTACTTC. It specifies CASSSNREGSLYF.

This clone was picked up many times. The V and J genes are TRBV2 and TRBJ2-1; D unresolved. The ends were cut back, 4 bases at V and 6 bases at J, with 10 bases in the middle. CDR1 is SNHLY, CDR2 FYNNEI, per germline. The CDR3 has 13 residues. CDR3: CASSVQQINEQFF. The CDR3 coding sequence is TGTGCCAGCAGTGTTCAACAGATCAATGAGCAGTTCTTC.

The chain uses TRBV5-5 and TRBJ1-3; D gene unclear. CDR3 size: 15 residues. The V gene lost 3 bases and the J gene lost 4 bases, with 14 bases spanning the gap. CDR1 is SGHKS and CDR2 is YYEKEE in the germline V gene (reference sequence). As DNA, the CDR3 is TGTGCCAGCAGCTCCTTTGGGTCTTACGGAAACACCATATATTTT. Protein sequence: CASSSFGSYGNTIYF.